This T cell receptor beta chain was identified during a study of blood T cell repertoires in COVID-19. Whole-study context: T cells, B-cell-depleted T cells, or PBMCs provided the cDNA or gDNA that served as material.

TCRdb's copy holds only in-frame clones and misses some; the assay was immunoSEQ multiplex PCR. The sample includes some 280,000 clones, 75% to 90% of them seen just once. The CDR3 covers 15 residues. J was trimmed by 4 bases and V by 3 bases; bases with no gene match: 8. Germline-derived CDR1 and CDR2 are SGHAT and FQNNGV. Sample: peripheral blood. This chain links TRBV11-2 with TRBJ2-5; 7 positions match TRBD2. The TCR sequence derives from a woman in her forties who had recovered from COVID-19. CDR3 loop: CASSFGGSWGETQYF. The CDR3 nucleotides are TGTGCCAGCAGCTTTGGCGGGAGTTGGGGAGAGACCCAGTACTTC.